These 14 T cell receptor beta chains came from one sample sequenced in a study of Ad26.COV2.S vaccination and SARS-CoV-2 variants. Noted treatment: 15 to 20 received Ad26.COV2.S at low or high dose, single or two shots; roughly 5 received placebo; per-sample allocation not given. The study sampled participants on day 63 after the first vaccine or placebo injection. Here immunoSEQ multiplex PCR was the method, and the copy in TCRdb shows in-frame clones only, minus some. The sample has about 280,000 clones, around 87% seen once. This sample comprised peripheral blood, obtained in a trial of Ad26.COV2.S vaccine versus placebo. The origin of the receptors is a person between 18 and 65 years old who received the Ad26.COV2.S COVID-19 vaccine or a placebo.

This clone was detected only a few times. V is TRBV5-1 and J is TRBJ2-2; 7 positions match TRBD2. V was pared by 1 base and J by 1 base, with 4 bases of the junction left unmatched. Germline V gene sequence: CDR1 SGHRS, CDR2 YFSETQ. CDR3 length: 16 amino acids. The CDR3 spells CASSLNQRGNTGELFF. The CDR3 DNA reads as TGCGCCAGCAGCTTGAATCAGCGGGGGAACACCGGGGAGCTGTTTTTT.

The chain is built from TRBV9 and TRBJ1-1; D possibly corresponds to TRBD1 (6 bases). CDR1 is SGDLS and CDR2 is YYNGEE in the germline V gene. The CDR3 is made up of 16 amino acids. Trimming took off 0 bases at V and 1 base at J, with 13 bases between the two ends. The CDR3 region is CASSVDGGPGNTEAFF. CDR3 bases: TGTGCCAGCAGCGTAGATGGGGGGCCCGGGAACACTGAAGCTTTCTTT.

The genes are TRBV20-1 and TRBJ2-5, with 7 bases aligning to TRBD2. Unmatched junction bases numbered 12, after V lost 3 bases and J lost 5 bases. Per germline, CDR1 DFQATT and CDR2 SNEGSKA (reference sequence). The CDR3 is 15 residues long. The CDR3 sequence: CSASPADRAGETQYF. The DNA of the CDR3 is TGCAGTGCTAGTCCGGCGGACCGAGCGGGGGAGACCCAGTACTTC.

The chain joins TRBV6-5 to TRBJ2-7; D is perhaps TRBD1 (6 bases). The germline V and J ends were trimmed by 7 bases and 2 bases, with 9 bases remaining between them. From germline, CDR1 is MNHEY and CDR2 SVGAGI. This CDR3 region has 12 residues. CDR3 in amino acids: CASKDRTYEQYF. The CDR3 DNA sequence: TGTGCCAGCAAGGACAGAACCTACGAGCAGTACTTC.

The rearrangement links TRBV6-2 or TRBV6-3 to TRBJ2-2, with no clear D. Germline CDR1 reads MNHEY; CDR2 reads SVGEGT. The CDR3 totals 14 residues. The V gene lost 5 bases and the J gene lost 6 bases, with 13 bases spanning the gap. The CDR3 sequence is CASSHSRQAGELFF. The CDR3 nucleotides are TGTGCCAGCAGTCATTCTCGACAAGCCGGGGAGCTGTTTTTT.

This rearrangement joins TRBV3-1 (or the pseudogene TRBV3-2) to TRBJ2-1; 13 bases agree with TRBD2. This CDR3 has 16 amino acids. Germline lookup yields CDR1 LGHDT and CDR2 YNNKEL (reference sequence). V lost 2 bases and J lost 6; bases outside the gene matches: 4. In nucleotides, the CDR3 is TGTGCCAGCAGCCAATGGACTAGCGGGAGATCCAATGAGCAGTTCTTC. It codes for CASSQWTSGRSNEQFF.

The chain links TRBV7-9 to TRBJ2-5; possible D gene TRBD2, 5 bases. The CDR3 has 14 residues. Germline lookup yields CDR1 SEHNR and CDR2 FQNEAQ (reference sequence). Trimming removed 1 base at V and 5 bases at J, with 11 bases between. The CDR3 nucleotides read TGTGCCAGCAGCTTAGAGCTACAGCGGGAGACCCAGTACTTC. Protein sequence: CASSLELQRETQYF.

The rearrangement joins TRBV19 to TRBJ1-2; TRBD1 is a possible D gene (6 bases). Germline V lookup: CDR1 LNHDA, CDR2 SQIVND (reference sequence). V was pared by 2 bases and J by 4 bases, with 14 bases between. The CDR3 sequence is 15 residues long. CDR3 DNA: TGTGCCAGTAGTATACTCCAGGGGAAGGGCTATGGCTACACCTTC. Encoded protein: CASSILQGKGYGYTF. Full variable domain (outside the CDR3, taken from reference TRBV19 and TRBJ1-2): DGGITQSPKYLFRKEGQNVTLSCEQNLNHDAMYWYRQDPGQGLRLIYYSQIVNDFQKGDIAEGYSVSREKKESFPLTVTSAQKNPTAFYLCASSILQGKGYGYTFGSGTRLTVV.

The V and J genes are TRBV25-1 and TRBJ2-7; 11 bases map to TRBD1. This CDR3 comprises 17 residues. The germline V gene encodes CDR1 MGHDK and CDR2 SYGVNS. With 5 bases clipped from V and 2 bases from J, the junction kept 11 bases outside the gene matches. DNA for the CDR3: TGTGCCAGCAGTCAACAAAAGCCGGGACAGGGGGCCTACGAGCAGTACTTC. This gives the protein CASSQQKPGQGAYEQYF.

The J gene is TRBJ1-1, the V gene TRBV6-5, with D possibly being TRBD1 (5 bases). V lost 6 bases and J lost 0, with 8 bases in between. The CDR3 extends over 13 amino acids. Germline values: CDR1 MNHEY, CDR2 SVGAGI. The CDR3 reads CASSRTLNTEAFF. CDR3 in DNA: TGTGCCAGCAGCAGGACATTGAACACTGAAGCTTTCTTT.

The chain has TRBV9 and TRBJ1-2; D is perhaps TRBD1 (6 bases). CDR1 and CDR2 from the germline V gene are SGDLS and YYNGEE. The CDR3 is 15 residues long. V lost 3 bases, J lost 3 bases, and 15 bases lay in between. This chain's CDR3 is CASSASTGIYYGYTF. The CDR3 DNA sequence: TGTGCCAGCAGCGCAAGTACAGGGATCTACTATGGCTACACCTTC.

The rearrangement joins TRBV19 to TRBJ2-2, with D unclear. Deletions cut 6 bases from V and 0 bases from J, with 11 bases between. Germline lookup yields CDR1 LNHDA and CDR2 SQIVND (reference sequence). The CDR3 spans 15 residues. The CDR3 loop reads CASSPVTANTGELFF. The CDR3 DNA follows: TGTGCCAGTAGCCCGGTGACGGCGAACACCGGGGAGCTGTTTTTT.

This chain joins TRBV4-3 and TRBJ2-7, with a weak D call TRBD2 (7 bases). V was pared by 2 bases and J by 2 bases, with 10 bases between. This CDR3 contains 14 residues. Germline lookup yields CDR1 LGHNA and CDR2 YSLEER. The CDR3 nucleotides are TGCGCCAGCAGCCAAAGGGGGGGTCCCTACGAGCAGTACTTC. Translation: CASSQRGGPYEQYF.

The chain employs TRBV7-9 and TRBJ1-2; D possibly corresponds to TRBD1 (5 bases). Germline CDR1 SEHNR, CDR2 FQNEAQ (reference sequence). The CDR3 extends over 15 amino acids. Trimming left V 4 bases short and J 4 bases short, with 16 bases between. The CDR3: CASSWLQDGGYGYTF. CDR3 nucleotides: TGTGCCAGCAGCTGGCTACAGGACGGAGGCTATGGCTACACCTTC.